The 24 T cell receptor beta chains listed next were all sequenced from one sample in a study of Ad26.COV2.S vaccination and SARS-CoV-2 variants (dated by TCRdb to the early 2020s). The treatment or condition label corresponds to: roughly 20 received Ad26.COV2.S at low or high dose, single or two shots; five or six received placebo; per-sample allocation not given. For vaccine and placebo recipients, the sequenced repertoires came from samples collected on day 63 after the first injection. Library preparation was by the immunoSEQ multiplex PCR assay. As stored in TCRdb, this immuneACCESS dataset retains in-frame rearrangements with V and J assigned. A fraction of the clones does not appear; measured against another copy, unresolved V genes explain less than half of the discrepancy, and the remainder lacks a known reason. A total of hundreds of thousands of clones appear in this sample, around 89% of them only once. 1.5% of the sample rests with the top ten.

The specimen was peripheral blood, collected in a trial of Ad26.COV2.S vaccine versus placebo. Source of these receptors: a person aged 18-65 years who received the Ad26.COV2.S COVID-19 vaccine or a placebo.

The chain employs TRBV18 and TRBJ1-2, with 8 bases aligning to TRBD1. This CDR3 has 15 amino acids. Trimming at V came to 4 bases and at J to 6 bases, leaving 10 bases not matched to a gene. Germline V gene lookup returns CDR1 KGHSH and CDR2 LQKENI. The DNA for the CDR3 is TGTGCCAGCTCACTTAATGGACAGGGATGGGATGGCTACACCTTC. Encoded protein: CASSLNGQGWDGYTF.

The chain couples TRBV5-1 to TRBJ2-7, with 7 bases lining up with TRBD2. The length of the CDR3 is 15 residues. Germline loops: CDR1 SGHRS, CDR2 YFSETQ. The V and J ends lost 2 bases and 1 base, in that order; junction bases with no gene match: 6. The CDR3 region has the DNA TGCGCCAGCAGCTTTACTAGCGCCCTATCCTACGAGCAGTACTTC. Its protein is CASSFTSALSYEQYF.

The chain recombines TRBV30 with TRBJ1-2; no reliable D call. This CDR3 spans 13 amino acids. The germline V and J ends were trimmed by 0 bases and 1 base, with 6 bases remaining between them. Germline V gene data show CDR1 as GTSNPN and CDR2 as SVGIG (reference sequence). The DNA of the CDR3 is TGTGCCTGGAGTGTCGATGTTAACTATGGCTACACCTTC. Amino acid sequence: CAWSVDVNYGYTF.

V usage is TRBV27 and J usage is TRBJ2-2; possible D gene TRBD2, 5 bases. The CDR3 sequence is 14 residues long. Germline values: CDR1 MNHEY, CDR2 SMNVEV (reference sequence). The V end was cut by 6 bases, the J end by 0 bases, with 8 bases between. The CDR3 coding sequence is TGTGCCAGCAGGAGGGTTCCGAACACCGGGGAGCTGTTTTTT. Its translation is CASRRVPNTGELFF.

The rearrangement uses TRBV5-1 and TRBJ2-4; D is possibly TRBD1 or TRBD2 (5 bases each). This CDR3 is built from 14 residues. In germline, CDR1 is SGHRS, CDR2 YFSETQ. V lost 4 bases, J lost 1 base, and 9 bases lay in between. The CDR3 sequence is CASSPGLAKNIQYF. CDR3 nucleotide sequence: TGCGCCAGCAGCCCGGGGCTCGCCAAAAACATTCAGTACTTC.

The chain carries TRBV9 and TRBJ2-3; no clear D gene. CDR1 and CDR2 from the germline V gene are SGDLS and YYNGEE. With 0 bases removed from V and 2 bases from J, the gap between germline ends came to 13 bases. The CDR3 totals 16 residues. CDR3 amino acids: CASSVAMVRDTDTQYF. In nucleotides, the CDR3 is TGTGCCAGCAGCGTAGCTATGGTAAGGGACACAGATACGCAGTATTTT.

This chain joins TRBV23-1 and TRBJ2-3, with 7 bases fitting TRBD1. TRBV23-1 counts as an open reading frame of uncertain function. The CDR3 has 18 residues. V lost 0 bases and J lost 2; bases outside the gene matches: 11. The CDR3: CASSQSLWKTGPTDTQYF. In DNA, the CDR3 is TGCGCCAGCAGTCAATCGTTGTGGAAGACAGGGCCCACAGATACGCAGTATTTT.

This CDR3 reads CASSPAGTNTDTQYF. The CDR3 coding sequence is TGTGCCAGCAGCCCTGCGGGAACAAATACAGATACGCAGTATTTT. The rearrangement uses TRBV3-1 (or the pseudogene TRBV3-2) and TRBJ2-3; D perhaps matches TRBD2 (6 bases). This CDR3 region has 15 residues. With 4 bases removed from V and 3 bases from J, the gap between germline ends came to 14 bases. Per the germline V gene, CDR1 is LGHDT and CDR2 is YNNKEL (reference sequence).

J is TRBJ2-2 and V is TRBV5-8; D gene unclear. The CDR3 totals 14 residues. Trimming pared 1 base from V and 4 bases from J, leaving 8 bases between. Germline V CDR1 and CDR2: SGHTS, YDEGEE. CDR3 bases: TGTGCCAGCAGCTTGAAGAGGCCCACCGGGGAGCTGTTTTTT. Encoded protein: CASSLKRPTGELFF.

The CDR3 sequence: CASSPRGKEMYEQYF. As DNA, the CDR3 is TGTGCCAGCAGCCCTCGGGGGAAGGAGATGTACGAGCAGTACTTC. The chain combines TRBV9 with TRBJ2-7; D may be TRBD2 (6 bases). CDR1 is SGDLS and CDR2 is YYNGEE in the germline V gene. This CDR3 is 15 amino acids long. V lost 4 bases and J lost 4, with 18 bases in between.

This clone was counted once. This sequence joins TRBV7-2 and TRBJ2-2; D unresolved. This CDR3 spans 13 amino acids. V was cut by 6 bases and J by 6 bases, with 11 bases left in between. The germline V gene encodes CDR1 SGHTA and CDR2 FQGNSA. The CDR3 region is CASRWIGAGELFF. For the CDR3, the DNA is TGTGCCAGCAGATGGATTGGGGCCGGGGAGCTGTTTTTT. The full variable domain, its missing parts supplied by reference TRBV7-2 and TRBJ2-2, is GAGVSQSPSNKVTEKGKDVELRCDPISGHTALYWYRQSLGQGLEFLIYFQGNSAPDKSGLPSDRFSAERTGGSVSTLTIQRTQQEDSAVYLCASRWIGAGELFFGEGSRLTVL.

J is TRBJ2-2 and V is TRBV11-2; TRBD2 matches at 10 bases. V was pared by 4 bases and J by 1 base, with 12 bases of the junction left unmatched. CDR3 length: 19 amino acids. From germline, CDR1 is SGHAT and CDR2 FQNNGV. CDR3 in DNA: TGTGCCAGCAGCTGGGGGGCTAGCGGGAGAAAAGGGAACACCGGGGAGCTGTTTTTT. Its protein is CASSWGASGRKGNTGELFF.

The chain joins TRBV30 to TRBJ1-4; D unclear. The CDR3 runs to 12 residues. Germline-derived CDR1 and CDR2 are GTSNPN and SVGIG (reference sequence). Trimming left V 4 bases short and J 11 bases short, with 14 bases between. The CDR3 reads CAWKDYTGKLFF. The DNA of the CDR3 is TGTGCCTGGAAGGACTATACCGGGAAACTGTTTTTT.

The CDR3 reads CASSLGTQPQHF. CDR3 in DNA: TGTGCCAGCAGCTTGGGGACCCAGCCCCAGCATTTT. V and J are TRBV7-9 and TRBJ1-5, with D maybe TRBD1 (5 bases). V lost 3 bases and J lost 7, with 7 bases in between. This CDR3 spans 12 amino acids. In germline, CDR1 is SEHNR, CDR2 FQNEAQ (reference sequence).

The chain is built from TRBV18 and TRBJ2-7; 7 bases line up with TRBD1. V dropped 5 bases and J dropped 0; count of bases not matched to a gene: 4. Germline CDR1 is KGHSH and CDR2 is LQKENI. The CDR3 has 14 amino acids. Here the CDR3 DNA reads TGTGCCAGCTCAGGGACAGAGAGCTCCTACGAGCAGTACTTC. Translating it yields CASSGTESSYEQYF.

This rearrangement joins TRBV5-1 to TRBJ2-1; TRBD2 aligns across 8 bases. Germline CDR1 reads SGHRS; CDR2 reads YFSETQ. The V gene end was trimmed by 4 bases and the J gene end by 4 bases; junction bases not matched to a gene: 7. The CDR3 is 15 residues long. CDR3 protein: CASSPGGTDYNEQFF. CDR3 DNA: TGCGCCAGCAGCCCGGGGGGGACGGATTACAATGAGCAGTTCTTC.

This clone was picked up one time. This sequence joins TRBV19 and TRBJ2-7, with a weak D call TRBD1 (7 bases). Trimming left V 3 bases short and J 1 base short, with 16 bases between. Germline V gene lookup returns CDR1 LNHDA and CDR2 SQIVND (reference sequence). The CDR3 spans 16 residues. The CDR3 DNA follows: TGTGCCAGTAGTATGGTCGGGGGACAGACATCCTACGAGCAGTACTTC. Amino acids: CASSMVGGQTSYEQYF.

V and J are TRBV4-1 and TRBJ1-5, with D unclear. Deletions cut 4 bases from V and 3 bases from J, with 1 base between. Germline CDR1 MGHRA, CDR2 YSYEKL. The CDR3 runs 11 residues. The CDR3: CASSLNQPQHF. The DNA for the CDR3 is TGCGCCAGCAGCCTCAATCAGCCCCAGCATTTT.

Concerning this clone: This specimen includes other DNA sequences encoding the same CDR3. The CDR3 sequence: CASSPGTDNEQFF. The CDR3 nucleotides are TGTGCCAGCTCACCCGGGACAGACAATGAGCAGTTCTTC. The chain combines TRBV18 with TRBJ2-1; 7 nucleotides match TRBD1. CDR1 is KGHSH, CDR2 LQKENI, per germline. The V gene end was trimmed by 3 bases and the J gene end by 5 bases; junction bases not matched to a gene: 1. CDR3 size: 13 residues.

The CDR3 DNA reads TGCGCCAGCAGCCAGGGACAGCAAGATACGCAGTATTTT. Amino acids: CASSQGQQDTQYF. The chain has TRBV4-3 and TRBJ2-3, with 7 bases identical to TRBD1. Trimming cost V 3 bases and J 5 bases; bases outside gene matches: 2. The CDR3 extends over 13 amino acids. Looked up from germline, CDR1 is LGHNA and CDR2 is YSLEER.

The chain combines TRBV11-2 with TRBJ2-3; tentative D call: TRBD1 (7 bases). Germline V gene data show CDR1 as SGHAT and CDR2 as FQNNGV. V was trimmed by 5 bases and J by 6 bases, leaving 24 bases between them. This CDR3 has 17 residues. The CDR3 nucleotides are TGTGCCAGCAGCCAGGGGGGTTCAAGCGGTGGGTCGGATACGCAGTATTTT. It translates to CASSQGGSSGGSDTQYF. Full variable domain (remainder filled in from reference TRBV11-2 and TRBJ2-3): EAGVAQSPRYKIIEKRQSVAFWCNPISGHATLYWYQQILGQGPKLLIQFQNNGVVDDSQLPKDRFSAERLKGVDSTLKIQPAKLEDSAVYLCASSQGGSSGGSDTQYFGPGTRLTVL.

The rearrangement joins TRBV6-5 to TRBJ2-7; 8 positions agree with TRBD1. Germline V gene data show CDR1 as MNHEY and CDR2 as SVGAGI. The V and J ends lost 8 bases and 5 bases, in that order; junction bases with no gene match: 11. There are 14 residues in the CDR3. The DNA of the CDR3 is TGTGCCAGCTGGCACGGGACAGGTCGGAACGAGCAGTACTTC. Residues: CASWHGTGRNEQYF.

The genes are TRBV5-6 and TRBJ2-7; possibly TRBD1 for D (6 bases). The CDR3 length is 13 residues. Germline V CDR1 and CDR2: SGHDT, YYEEEE. V was shortened by 3 bases and J by 6 bases, with 13 bases between the two germline ends. The CDR3 spells CASSSKFRGEQYF. In nucleotides, the CDR3 is TGTGCCAGCAGCTCTAAATTCAGGGGCGAGCAGTACTTC.

The V and J genes are TRBV18 and TRBJ1-1; D gene ambiguous. The CDR3 length is 15 residues. Germline CDR1 is KGHSH and CDR2 is LQKENI. The V end was cut by 3 bases, the J end by 1 base, with 12 bases between. The CDR3 reads CASSPSPGKNTEAFF. The CDR3 coding sequence is TGTGCCAGCTCACCCTCCCCCGGGAAGAACACTGAAGCTTTCTTT.